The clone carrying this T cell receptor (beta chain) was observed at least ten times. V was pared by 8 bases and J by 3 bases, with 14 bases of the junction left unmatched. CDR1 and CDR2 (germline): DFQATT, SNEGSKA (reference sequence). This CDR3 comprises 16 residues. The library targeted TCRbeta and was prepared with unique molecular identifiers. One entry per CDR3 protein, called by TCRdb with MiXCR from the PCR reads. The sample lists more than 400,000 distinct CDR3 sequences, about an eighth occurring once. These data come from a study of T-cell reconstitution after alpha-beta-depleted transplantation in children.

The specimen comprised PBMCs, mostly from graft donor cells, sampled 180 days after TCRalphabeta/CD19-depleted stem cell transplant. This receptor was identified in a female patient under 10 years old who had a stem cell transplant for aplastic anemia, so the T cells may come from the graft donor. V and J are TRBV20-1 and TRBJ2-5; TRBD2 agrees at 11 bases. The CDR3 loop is CSTSEPRLAGKETQYF. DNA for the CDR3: TGCAGTACGAGTGAGCCTCGACTAGCGGGAAAAGAGACCCAGTACTTC.